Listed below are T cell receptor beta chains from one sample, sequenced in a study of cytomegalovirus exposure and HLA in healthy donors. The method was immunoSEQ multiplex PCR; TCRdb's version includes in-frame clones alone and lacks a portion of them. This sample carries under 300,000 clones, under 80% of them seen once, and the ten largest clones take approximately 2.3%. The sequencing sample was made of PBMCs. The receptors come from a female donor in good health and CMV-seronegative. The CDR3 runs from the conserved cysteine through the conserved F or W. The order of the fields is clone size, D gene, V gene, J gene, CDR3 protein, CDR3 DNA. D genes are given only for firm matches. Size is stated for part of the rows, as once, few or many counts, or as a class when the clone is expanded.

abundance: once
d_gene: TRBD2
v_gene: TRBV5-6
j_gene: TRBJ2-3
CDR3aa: CASSFGGGKSDTQYF
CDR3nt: TGTGCCAGCAGCTTTGGGGGAGGGAAGTCAGATACGCAGTATTTT

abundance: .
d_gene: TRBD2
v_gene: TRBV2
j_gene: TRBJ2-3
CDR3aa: CASTLRLTSGTDTQYF
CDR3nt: TGTGCCAGCACTCTACGGCTGACTAGCGGGACAGATACGCAGTATTTT

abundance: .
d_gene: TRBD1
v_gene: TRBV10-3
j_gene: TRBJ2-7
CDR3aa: CAISGQGEAYEQYF
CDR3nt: TGTGCCATCAGCGGACAGGGCGAGGCCTACGAGCAGTACTTC

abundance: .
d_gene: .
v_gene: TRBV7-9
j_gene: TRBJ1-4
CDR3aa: CASSFGVEGGEKLFF
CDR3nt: TGTGCCAGCAGCTTCGGTGTGGAGGGAGGGGAAAAACTGTTTTTT

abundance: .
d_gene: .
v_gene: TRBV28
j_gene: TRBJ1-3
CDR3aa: CASSRWSDSGNTIYF
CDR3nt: TGTGCCAGCAGCAGGTGGTCTGACTCTGGAAACACCATATATTTT

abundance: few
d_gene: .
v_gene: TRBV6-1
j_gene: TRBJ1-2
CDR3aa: CASSERGIIGYTF
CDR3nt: TGTGCCAGCAGTGAGAGAGGTATCATTGGCTACACCTTC

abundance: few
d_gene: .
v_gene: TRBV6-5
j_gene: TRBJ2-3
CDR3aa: CASSYGGRGTQYF
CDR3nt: TGTGCCAGCAGTTACGGGGGCCGAGGTACGCAGTATTTT

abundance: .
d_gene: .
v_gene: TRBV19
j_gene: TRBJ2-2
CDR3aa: CASSIRAGELFF
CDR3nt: TGTGCCAGTAGTATACGGGCCGGGGAGCTGTTTTTT

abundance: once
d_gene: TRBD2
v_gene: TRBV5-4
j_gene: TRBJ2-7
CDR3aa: CASSLGGLAGSVSGEQYF
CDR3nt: TGTGCCAGCAGCTTGGGGGGACTAGCGGGATCCGTATCGGGCGAGCAGTACTTC

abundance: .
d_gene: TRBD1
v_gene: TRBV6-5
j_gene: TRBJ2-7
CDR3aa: CASSYKGTGTYEQYF
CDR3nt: TGTGCCAGCAGTTACAAGGGGACAGGGACCTACGAGCAGTACTTC

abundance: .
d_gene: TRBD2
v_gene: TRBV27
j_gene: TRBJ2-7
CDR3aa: CASSWTGGEQYF
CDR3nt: TGTGCCAGCAGTTGGACGGGAGGGGAGCAGTACTTC

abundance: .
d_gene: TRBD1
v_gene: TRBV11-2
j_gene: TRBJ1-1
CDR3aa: CASSLAGGMNTEAFF
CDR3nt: TGTGCCAGCAGCTTAGCAGGGGGGATGAACACTGAAGCTTTCTTT

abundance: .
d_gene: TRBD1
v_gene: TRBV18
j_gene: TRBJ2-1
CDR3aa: CASSHRGRFHNEQFF
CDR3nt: TGTGCCAGCTCGCACAGGGGCAGATTTCACAATGAGCAGTTCTTC

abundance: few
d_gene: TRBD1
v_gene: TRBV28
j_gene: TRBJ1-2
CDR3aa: CASIYKGADGYTF
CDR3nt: TGTGCCAGCATTTATAAGGGGGCAGATGGCTACACCTTC

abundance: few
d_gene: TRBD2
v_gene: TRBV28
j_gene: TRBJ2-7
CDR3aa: CASSPPVELAGAKQASYEQYF
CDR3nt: TGTGCCAGCAGTCCCCCCGTAGAGCTAGCGGGAGCCAAGCAAGCCTCCTACGAGCAGTACTTC

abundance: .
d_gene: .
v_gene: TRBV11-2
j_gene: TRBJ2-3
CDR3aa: CASSLTPLAKVPDTQYF
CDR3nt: TGTGCCAGCAGCTTAACCCCCCTAGCAAAGGTGCCAGATACGCAGTATTTT

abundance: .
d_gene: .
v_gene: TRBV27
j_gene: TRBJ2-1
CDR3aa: CASSLVREKYNEQFF
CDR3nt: TGTGCCAGCAGTTTAGTGAGGGAGAAGTACAATGAGCAGTTCTTC

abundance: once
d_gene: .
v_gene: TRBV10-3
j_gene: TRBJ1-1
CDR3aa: CAISGRSSTDEAFF
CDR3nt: TGTGCCATCAGTGGGAGGTCTTCGACGGATGAAGCTTTCTTT

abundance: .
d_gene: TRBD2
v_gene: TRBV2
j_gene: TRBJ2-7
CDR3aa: CASGGLSYEQYF
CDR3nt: TGTGCCAGCGGGGGACTAAGCTACGAGCAGTACTTC

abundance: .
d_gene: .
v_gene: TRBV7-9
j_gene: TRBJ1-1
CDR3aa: CASSLNAREAFF
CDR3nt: TGTGCCAGCAGCTTAAACGCCCGGGAAGCTTTCTTT

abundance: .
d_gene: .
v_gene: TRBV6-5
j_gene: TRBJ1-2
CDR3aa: CASSYSGSYGYTF
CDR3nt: TGTGCCAGCAGTTACAGCGGCAGCTATGGCTACACCTTC

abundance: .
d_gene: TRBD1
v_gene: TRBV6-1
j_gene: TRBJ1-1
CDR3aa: CASSAQGAVTEAFF
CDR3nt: TGTGCCAGCAGTGCACAGGGGGCCGTCACTGAAGCTTTCTTT

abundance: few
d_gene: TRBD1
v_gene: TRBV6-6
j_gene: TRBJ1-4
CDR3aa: CASRASTGGFGEKLFF
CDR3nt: TGTGCCAGCAGAGCCTCCACAGGGGGTTTTGGGGAAAAACTGTTTTTT

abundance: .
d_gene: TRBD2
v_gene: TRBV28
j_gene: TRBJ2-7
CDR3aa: CASSFRLRGAYEQYF
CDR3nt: TGTGCCAGCAGTTTTCGGCTCCGGGGGGCCTACGAGCAGTACTTC

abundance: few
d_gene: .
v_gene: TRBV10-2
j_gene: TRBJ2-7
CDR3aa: CASSETGGGYEQYF
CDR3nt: TGCGCCAGCAGTGAGACCGGGGGAGGATACGAGCAGTACTTC

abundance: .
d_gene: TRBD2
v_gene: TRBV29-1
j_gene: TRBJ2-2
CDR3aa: CSVDQRGPGTGELFF
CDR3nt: TGCAGCGTTGACCAGCGGGGGCCAGGCACCGGGGAGCTGTTTTTT

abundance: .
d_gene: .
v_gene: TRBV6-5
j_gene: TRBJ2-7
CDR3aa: CASTPNSPYEQYF
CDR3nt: TGTGCCAGCACCCCCAACAGCCCCTACGAGCAGTACTTC

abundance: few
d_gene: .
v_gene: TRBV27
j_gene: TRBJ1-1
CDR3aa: CASSPLVTGTEAFF
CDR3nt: TGTGCCAGCAGCCCCCTGGTGACAGGCACTGAAGCTTTCTTT